Below are 10 T cell receptor beta chains sequenced from a single sample in a study of blood T cell repertoires in COVID-19. Sequenced by immunoSEQ multiplex PCR; TCRdb stores in-frame clones only, minus some. The data contain roughly 250,000 clones, about 90% of them singletons. Material for sequencing was PBMCs or T cells enriched from blood (not recorded which). Source of these receptors: a man in his fifties who had been exposed to COVID-19.

This chain links TRBV27 with TRBJ1-2; 12 bases align to TRBD1. Germline V gene sequence: CDR1 MNHEY, CDR2 SMNVEV (reference sequence). The junction had 10 bases not matched to a gene; V was cut back by 4 bases and J by 7 bases. CDR3 size: 16 residues. CDR3 sequence (DNA): TGTGCCAGCAGTTCGCGGGACAGGGGGCTCTGGAGTGGCTACACCTTC. Translation: CASSSRDRGLWSGYTF.

About this clone: This specimen includes other DNA sequences encoding the same CDR3. The CDR3: CASSLGGGSTDTQYF. As DNA, the CDR3 is TGCGCCAGCAGCTTAGGCGGGGGTAGCACAGATACGCAGTATTTT. The rearrangement links TRBV5-1 to TRBJ2-3; 7 bases line up with TRBD2. The J segment lost 0 bases and the V segment lost 2 bases, leaving 3 bases of the junction unmatched. Looked up from germline, CDR1 is SGHRS and CDR2 is YFSETQ. The CDR3 has 15 residues.

The chain uses TRBV28 and TRBJ2-7, with 12 bases lining up with TRBD2. In germline, CDR1 is MDHEN, CDR2 SYDVKM. V lost 5 bases to trimming and J lost 3 bases; unmatched junction nucleotides: 8. This CDR3 has 16 amino acids. CDR3 sequence: CASSLASGGAFYEQYF. The CDR3 DNA reads as TGTGCCAGCAGTCTCGCTAGCGGGGGGGCATTCTACGAGCAGTACTTC.

J is TRBJ2-1 and V is TRBV7-3; 8 nucleotides align to TRBD1. The germline gives CDR1 SGHTA, CDR2 FQGTGA. V shed 2 bases and J 1 base; nucleotides not matched to a gene: 4. The CDR3 spans 16 residues. The CDR3 region has the DNA TGTGCCAGCAGCTTAGGTGGACAGGGATCCTACAATGAGCAGTTCTTC. The encoded protein is CASSLGGQGSYNEQFF. Drawing the rest from reference TRBV7-3 and TRBJ2-1, the complete variable domain is GAGVSQTPSNKVTEKGKYVELRCDPISGHTALYWYRQSLGQGPEFLIYFQGTGAADDSGLPNDRFFAVRPEGSVSTLKIQRTERGDSAVYLCASSLGGQGSYNEQFFGPGTRLTVL.

This clone was seen only once. The V call is TRBV2, the J call TRBJ1-5, with 7 bases aligning to TRBD1. The CDR3 is 15 residues long. Germline V lookup: CDR1 SNHLY, CDR2 FYNNEI. J lost 1 base, V lost 5 bases, and 5 bases had no gene match. The CDR3 coding sequence is TGTGCCAGCAGTTGGGACAGTAAGAGCAATCAGCCCCAGCATTTT. This gives the protein CASSWDSKSNQPQHF.

The chain combines TRBV28 with TRBJ1-2; D may be TRBD1 (5 bases). This CDR3 comprises 14 residues. Trimming pared 7 bases from V and 5 bases from J, leaving 17 bases between. Germline V lookup: CDR1 MDHEN, CDR2 SYDVKM. In DNA, the CDR3 is TGTGCCAGCACCTTAGCCCAGGGTGTTTATGGCTACACCTTC. This sequence encodes CASTLAQGVYGYTF.

The rearrangement uses TRBV5-1 and TRBJ2-5; TRBD2 matches 8 bases. CDR3 length equals 15 residues. CDR1 is SGHRS and CDR2 is YFSETQ in the germline V gene. The J segment lost 5 bases and the V segment lost 4 bases, leaving 10 bases of the junction unmatched. CDR3 amino acids: CASSLPGGPSETQYF. CDR3 bases: TGCGCCAGCAGCCTGCCGGGGGGGCCAAGTGAGACCCAGTACTTC.

The gene calls are TRBV21-1 and TRBJ1-4; the tabulated D call, TRBD1, remains unverified against the DNA. TRBV21-1 is designated a pseudogene. CDR3 size: 16 residues. Written as DNA, the CDR3 is TGTGCCAGCACCCCGATTAGAGGGGGAATTAATGAAAAACTGTTTTTT. Its translation is CASTPIRGGINEKLFF.

The gene calls are TRBV11-2 and TRBJ1-6; weak D call: TRBD1 (6 bases). The length of the CDR3 is 17 residues. V was pared by 4 bases and J by 3 bases, with 16 bases between. Germline lookup yields CDR1 SGHAT and CDR2 FQNNGV. The CDR3 DNA reads as TGTGCCAGCAGCTCGGCCAGGGGAGCTCGCTATAATTCACCCCTCCACTTT. Its protein product is CASSSARGARYNSPLHF.

This chain links TRBV13 with TRBJ1-3, with D unresolved. This CDR3 region has 16 residues. Trimming removed 4 bases from V and 0 bases from J, with 13 bases in between. From germline, CDR1 is PRHDT and CDR2 FYEKMQ (reference sequence). The CDR3 DNA sequence: TGTGCCAGCAGCTCATTTGAGGGAAGCTCTGGAAACACCATATATTTT. Translated, it gives CASSSFEGSSGNTIYF.